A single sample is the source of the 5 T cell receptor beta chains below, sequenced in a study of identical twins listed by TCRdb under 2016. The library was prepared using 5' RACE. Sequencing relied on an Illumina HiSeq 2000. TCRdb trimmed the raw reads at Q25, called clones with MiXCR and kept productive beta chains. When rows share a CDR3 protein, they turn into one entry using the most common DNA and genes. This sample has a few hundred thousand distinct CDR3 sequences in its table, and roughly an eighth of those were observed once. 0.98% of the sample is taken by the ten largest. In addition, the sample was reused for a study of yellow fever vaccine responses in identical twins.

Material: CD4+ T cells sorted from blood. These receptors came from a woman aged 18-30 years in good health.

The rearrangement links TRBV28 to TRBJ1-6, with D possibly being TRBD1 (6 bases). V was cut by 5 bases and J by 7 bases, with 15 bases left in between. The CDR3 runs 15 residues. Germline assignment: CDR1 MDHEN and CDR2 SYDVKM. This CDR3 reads CASSPMTGGNSPLHF. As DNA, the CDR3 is TGTGCCAGCAGTCCCATGACAGGTGGGAATTCACCCCTCCACTTT.

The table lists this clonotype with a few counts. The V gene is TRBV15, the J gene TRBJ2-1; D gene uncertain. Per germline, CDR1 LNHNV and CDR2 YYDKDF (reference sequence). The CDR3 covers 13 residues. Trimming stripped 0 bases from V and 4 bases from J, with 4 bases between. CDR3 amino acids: CATSRDNYNEQFF. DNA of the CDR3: TGTGCCACCAGCAGAGATAATTACAATGAGCAGTTCTTC.

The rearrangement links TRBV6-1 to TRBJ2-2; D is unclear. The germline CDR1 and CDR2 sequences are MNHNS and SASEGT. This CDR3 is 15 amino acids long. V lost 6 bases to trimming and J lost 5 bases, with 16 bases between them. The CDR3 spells CASRTDGDRTGELFF. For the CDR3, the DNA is TGTGCCAGCAGGACTGACGGCGATCGGACCGGGGAGCTGTTTTTT.

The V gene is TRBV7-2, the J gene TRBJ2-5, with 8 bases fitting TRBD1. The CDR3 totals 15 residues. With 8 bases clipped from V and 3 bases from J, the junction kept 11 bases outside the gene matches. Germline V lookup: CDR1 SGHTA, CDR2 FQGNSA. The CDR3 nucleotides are TGTGCCAGCGGGTACGGACAGGGAGCAGAAGAGACCCAGTACTTC. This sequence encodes CASGYGQGAEETQYF.

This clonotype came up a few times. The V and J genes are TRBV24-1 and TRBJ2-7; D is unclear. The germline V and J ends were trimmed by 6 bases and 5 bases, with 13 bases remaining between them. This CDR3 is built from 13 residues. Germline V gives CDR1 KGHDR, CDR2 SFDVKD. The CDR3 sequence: CATSSGMAHEQYF. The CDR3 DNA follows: TGTGCCACCAGTTCCGGCATGGCCCACGAGCAGTACTTC.